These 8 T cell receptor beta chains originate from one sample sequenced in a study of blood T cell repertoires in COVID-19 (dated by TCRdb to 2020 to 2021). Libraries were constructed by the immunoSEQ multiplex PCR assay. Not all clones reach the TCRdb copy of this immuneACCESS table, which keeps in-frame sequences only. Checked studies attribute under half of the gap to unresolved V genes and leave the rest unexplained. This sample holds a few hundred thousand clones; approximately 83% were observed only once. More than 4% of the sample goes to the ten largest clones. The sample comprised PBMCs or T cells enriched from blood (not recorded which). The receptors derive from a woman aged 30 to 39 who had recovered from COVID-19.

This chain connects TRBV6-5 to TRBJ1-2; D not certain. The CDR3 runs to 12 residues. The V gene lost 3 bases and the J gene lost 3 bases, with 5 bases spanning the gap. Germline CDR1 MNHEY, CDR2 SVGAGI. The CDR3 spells CASSYGDYGYTF. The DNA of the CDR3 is TGTGCCAGCAGTTATGGAGACTATGGCTACACCTTC.

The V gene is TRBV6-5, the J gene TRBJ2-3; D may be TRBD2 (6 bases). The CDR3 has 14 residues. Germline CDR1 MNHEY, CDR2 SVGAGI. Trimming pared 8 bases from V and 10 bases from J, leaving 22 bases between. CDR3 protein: CASVPGAPKSPQYF. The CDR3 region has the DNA TGTGCCAGCGTGCCGGGAGCCCCCAAATCTCCGCAGTATTTT.

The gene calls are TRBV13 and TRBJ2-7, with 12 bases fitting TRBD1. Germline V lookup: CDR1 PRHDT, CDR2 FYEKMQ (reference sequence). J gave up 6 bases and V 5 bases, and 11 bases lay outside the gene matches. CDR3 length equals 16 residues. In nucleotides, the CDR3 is TGTGCCAGCAGCCGCCGGGACAGGGGGCCGGGGGGCGAGCAGTACTTC. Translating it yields CASSRRDRGPGGEQYF.

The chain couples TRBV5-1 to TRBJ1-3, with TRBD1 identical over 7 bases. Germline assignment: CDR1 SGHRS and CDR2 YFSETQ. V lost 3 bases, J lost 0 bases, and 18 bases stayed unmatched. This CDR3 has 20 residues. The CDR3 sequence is CASSSRGQGVSTLSGNTIYF. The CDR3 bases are TGCGCCAGCAGCTCCCGAGGGCAGGGGGTTTCGACCCTCTCTGGAAACACCATATATTTT.

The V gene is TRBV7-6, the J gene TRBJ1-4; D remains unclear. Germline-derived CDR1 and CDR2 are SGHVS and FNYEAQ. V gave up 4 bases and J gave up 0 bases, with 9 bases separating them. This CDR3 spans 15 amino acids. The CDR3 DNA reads TGTGCCAGCAGCTCCGGTTTTGCAACTAATGAAAAACTGTTTTTT. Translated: CASSSGFATNEKLFF.

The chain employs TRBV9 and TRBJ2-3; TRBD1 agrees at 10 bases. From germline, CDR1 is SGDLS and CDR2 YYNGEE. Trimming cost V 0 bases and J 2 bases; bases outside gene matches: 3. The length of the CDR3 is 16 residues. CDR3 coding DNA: TGTGCCAGCAGCGTAGGGCGACAGGGGGCCACAGATACGCAGTATTTT. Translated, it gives CASSVGRQGATDTQYF.

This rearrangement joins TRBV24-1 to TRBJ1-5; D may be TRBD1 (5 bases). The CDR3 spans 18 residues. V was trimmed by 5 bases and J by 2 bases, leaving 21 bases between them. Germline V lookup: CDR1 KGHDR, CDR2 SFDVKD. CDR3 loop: CATSAPPAGRYGNQPQHF. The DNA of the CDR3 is TGTGCCACCAGTGCACCTCCGGCGGGACGATACGGCAATCAGCCCCAGCATTTT.

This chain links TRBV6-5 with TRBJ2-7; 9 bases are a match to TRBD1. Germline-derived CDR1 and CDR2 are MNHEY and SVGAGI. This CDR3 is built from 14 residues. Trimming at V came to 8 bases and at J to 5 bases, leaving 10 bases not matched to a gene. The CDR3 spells CASRGRDRDHEQYF. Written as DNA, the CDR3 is TGTGCCAGCCGGGGGAGGGACAGGGACCACGAGCAGTACTTC.